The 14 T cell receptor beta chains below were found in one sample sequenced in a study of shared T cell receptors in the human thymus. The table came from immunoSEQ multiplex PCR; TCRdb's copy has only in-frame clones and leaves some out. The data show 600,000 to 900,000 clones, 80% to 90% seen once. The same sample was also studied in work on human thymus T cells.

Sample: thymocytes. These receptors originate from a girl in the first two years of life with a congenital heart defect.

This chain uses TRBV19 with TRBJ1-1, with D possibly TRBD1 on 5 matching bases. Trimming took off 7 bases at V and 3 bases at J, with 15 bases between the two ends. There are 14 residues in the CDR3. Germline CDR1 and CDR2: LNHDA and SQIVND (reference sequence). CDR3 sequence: CASIPTVKHTEAFF. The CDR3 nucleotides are TGTGCCAGTATCCCGACAGTAAAGCACACTGAAGCTTTCTTT.

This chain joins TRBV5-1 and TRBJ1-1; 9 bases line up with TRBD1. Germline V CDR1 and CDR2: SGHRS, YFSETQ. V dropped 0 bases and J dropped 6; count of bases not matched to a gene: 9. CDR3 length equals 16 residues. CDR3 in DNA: TGCGCCAGCAGCTTGGTTGGGACAGGGTCTGGGCCTGAAGCTTTCTTT. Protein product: CASSLVGTGSGPEAFF.

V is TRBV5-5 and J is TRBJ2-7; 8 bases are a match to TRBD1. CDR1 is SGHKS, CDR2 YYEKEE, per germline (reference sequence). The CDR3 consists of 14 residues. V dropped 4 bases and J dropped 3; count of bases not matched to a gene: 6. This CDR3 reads CASSPGQDIYEQYF. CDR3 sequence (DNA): TGTGCCAGCAGCCCGGGACAGGATATCTACGAGCAGTACTTC.

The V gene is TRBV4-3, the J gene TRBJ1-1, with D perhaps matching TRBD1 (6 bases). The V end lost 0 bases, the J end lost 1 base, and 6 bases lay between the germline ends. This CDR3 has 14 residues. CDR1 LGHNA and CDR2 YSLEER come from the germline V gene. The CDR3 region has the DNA TGCGCCAGCAGCCAAGAGGGACAGAACACTGAAGCTTTCTTT. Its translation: CASSQEGQNTEAFF.

The CDR3 nucleotides are TGTGCCACCAGCAACCGGGACAGGGGCCCCCAGGGTGGTCAGCCCCAGCATTTT. It encodes CATSNRDRGPQGGQPQHF. The chain links TRBV15 to TRBJ1-5; 10 positions agree with TRBD1. Trimming removed 4 bases from V and 6 bases from J; junction bases left unmatched: 15. Germline V gives CDR1 LNHNV, CDR2 YYDKDF (reference sequence). This CDR3 spans 18 amino acids. The full variable domain, with the rest looked up from reference TRBV15 and TRBJ1-5, is DAMVIQNPRYQVTQFGKPVTLSCSQTLNHNVMYWYQQKSSQAPKLLFHYYDKDFNNEADTPDNFQSRRPNTSFCFLDIRSPGLGDTAMYLCATSNRDRGPQGGQPQHFGDGTRLSIL.

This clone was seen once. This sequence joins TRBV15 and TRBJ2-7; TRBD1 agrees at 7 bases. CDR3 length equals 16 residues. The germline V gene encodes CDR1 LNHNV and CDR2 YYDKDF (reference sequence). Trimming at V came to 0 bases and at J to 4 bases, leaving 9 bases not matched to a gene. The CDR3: CATSRDALDRAYEQYF. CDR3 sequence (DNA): TGTGCCACCAGCAGAGATGCACTCGACAGGGCTTACGAGCAGTACTTC. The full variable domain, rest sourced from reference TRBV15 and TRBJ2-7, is DAMVIQNPRYQVTQFGKPVTLSCSQTLNHNVMYWYQQKSSQAPKLLFHYYDKDFNNEADTPDNFQSRRPNTSFCFLDIRSPGLGDTAMYLCATSRDALDRAYEQYFGPGTRLTVT.

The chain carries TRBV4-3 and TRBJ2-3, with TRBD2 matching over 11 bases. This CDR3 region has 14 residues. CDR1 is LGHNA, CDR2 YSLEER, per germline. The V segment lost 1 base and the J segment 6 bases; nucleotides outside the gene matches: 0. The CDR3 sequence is CASSQGTSGDTQYF. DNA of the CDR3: TGCGCCAGCAGCCAAGGGACTAGCGGGGATACGCAGTATTTT.

In DNA, the CDR3 is TGTGCCAGTGCAGGGATTTTAGGTCAGCCCCAGCATTTT. This sequence encodes CASAGILGQPQHF. J is TRBJ1-5 and V is TRBV6-6; tentative D call: TRBD1 (5 bases). Trimming took 9 bases from V and 6 from J, leaving 15 bases between them. The CDR3 extends over 13 amino acids. The germline V gene has CDR1 MNHNY and CDR2 SVGAGI (reference sequence).

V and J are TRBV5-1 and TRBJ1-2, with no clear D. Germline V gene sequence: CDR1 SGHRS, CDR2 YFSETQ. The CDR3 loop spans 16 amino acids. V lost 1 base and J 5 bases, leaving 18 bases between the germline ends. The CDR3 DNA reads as TGCGCCAGCAGCTTGACGGGGTATAAGGGTCGATATGGCTACACCTTC. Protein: CASSLTGYKGRYGYTF.

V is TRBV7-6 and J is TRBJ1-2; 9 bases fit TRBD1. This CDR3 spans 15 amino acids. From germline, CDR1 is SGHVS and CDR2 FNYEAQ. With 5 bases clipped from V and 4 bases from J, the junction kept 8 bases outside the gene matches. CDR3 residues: CASSPRDRDSYGYTF. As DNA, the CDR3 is TGTGCCAGCAGCCCTCGGGACAGGGATAGCTATGGCTACACCTTC.

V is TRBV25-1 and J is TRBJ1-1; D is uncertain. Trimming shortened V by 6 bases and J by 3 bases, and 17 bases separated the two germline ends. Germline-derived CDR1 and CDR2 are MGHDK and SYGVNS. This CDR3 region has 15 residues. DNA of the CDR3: TGTGCCAGCAGAACCATGGTACATGGTCACACTGAAGCTTTCTTT. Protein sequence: CASRTMVHGHTEAFF.

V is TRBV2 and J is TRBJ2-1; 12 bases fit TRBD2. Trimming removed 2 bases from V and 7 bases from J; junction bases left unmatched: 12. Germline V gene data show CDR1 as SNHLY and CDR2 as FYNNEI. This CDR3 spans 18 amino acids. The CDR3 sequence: CASSELGLAGGAWNEQFF. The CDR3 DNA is TGTGCCAGCAGTGAATTGGGCCTAGCGGGGGGGGCCTGGAATGAGCAGTTCTTC.

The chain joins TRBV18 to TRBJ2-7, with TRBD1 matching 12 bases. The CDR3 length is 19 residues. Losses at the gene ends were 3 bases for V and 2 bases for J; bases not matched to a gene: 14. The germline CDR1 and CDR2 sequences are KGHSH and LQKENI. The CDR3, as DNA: TGTGCCAGCTCACCCACCGGGACAGGGGGCCAACTTACTACCTACGAGCAGTACTTC. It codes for CASSPTGTGGQLTTYEQYF.

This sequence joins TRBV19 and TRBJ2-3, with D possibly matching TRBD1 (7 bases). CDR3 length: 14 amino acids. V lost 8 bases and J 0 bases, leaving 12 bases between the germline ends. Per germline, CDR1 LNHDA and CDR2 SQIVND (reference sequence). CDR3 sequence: CASQEGASTDTQYF. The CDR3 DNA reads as TGTGCCAGTCAGGAGGGGGCTAGCACAGATACGCAGTATTTT. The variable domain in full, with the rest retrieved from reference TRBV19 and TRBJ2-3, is DGGITQSPKYLFRKEGQNVTLSCEQNLNHDAMYWYRQDPGQGLRLIYYSQIVNDFQKGDIAEGYSVSREKKESFPLTVTSAQKNPTAFYLCASQEGASTDTQYFGPGTRLTVL.